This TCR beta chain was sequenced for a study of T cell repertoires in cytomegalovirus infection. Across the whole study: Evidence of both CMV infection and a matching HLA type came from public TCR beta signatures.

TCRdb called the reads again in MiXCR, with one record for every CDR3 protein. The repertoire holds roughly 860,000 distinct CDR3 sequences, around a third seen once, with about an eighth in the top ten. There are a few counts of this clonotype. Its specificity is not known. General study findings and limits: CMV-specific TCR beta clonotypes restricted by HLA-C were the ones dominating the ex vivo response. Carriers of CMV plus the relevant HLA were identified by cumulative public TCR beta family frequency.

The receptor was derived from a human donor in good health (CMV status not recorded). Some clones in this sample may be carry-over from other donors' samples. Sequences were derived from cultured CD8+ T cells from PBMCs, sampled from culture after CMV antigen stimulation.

CDR3 coding DNA: TGTGCCAGCAGCTTCTCAGATCCGACAGGTCTCGAGCAGTACTTC. Its protein product is CASSFSDPTGLEQYF. The chain uses TRBV5-5 and TRBJ2-7; tentative D call: TRBD1 (6 bases). The CDR3 length is 15 residues. V lost 2 bases and J 6 bases, leaving 18 bases between the germline ends. Germline lookup yields CDR1 SGHKS and CDR2 YYEKEE (reference sequence).